This section outlines one T cell receptor (beta chain) sequence together with its context. This clone was detected a few times. Its antigen is currently not known. No base-level quality is on record; no much larger clone is a single base apart. V trim: 5 bases; J trim: 7 bases; unmatched bases: 2. The CDR3 holds 12 amino acids from the cysteine to the phenylalanine. The sequence is cut down to CDR3 DNA, 36 bases in frame from base 1. Based on the germline V gene, the CDR1 and CDR2 sequences are LGHNT and FRNRAP. This sample is part of a study of blood T cell repertoires in COVID-19 (dated by TCRdb to 2019 to 2021). Turning to the overall study: Collaborator samples came from the United States, Italy and Spain and covered acute and convalescent phases of COVID-19. Deeply sampled blood TCRbeta repertoires from subjects exposed to, actively infected with, or recovered from COVID-19 were included in the dataset. Nearly every sample came with metadata listing a de-identified subject ID, COVID-19 status, age in years and sex. The samples were drawn from two sources: the first 160 participants of the ongoing ImmuneRACE study, and 1,254 subjects contributed by 6 global collaborators. The material from the prospective study consisted of cDNA or gDNA derived from T cells, B-cell-depleted T cells, or PBMCs. HLA class I and class II types, where available, came from metadata supplied by the sample provider rather than from assay-based typing. The repertoires were released in a freely available public database meant as a resource for research on the immune response to SARS-CoV-2. The paper as a whole reports these results and caveats: The quantity of clinical and demographic metadata differed by source and by participant and was supplied without curation.

TCRbeta CDR3 regions were amplified from genomic DNA by means of the immunoSEQ Assay, a bias-controlled multiplex PCR. As for the authors' bioinformatics: Nucleated cell counts per sample were estimated from amplification of reference gene primers within the assay. Sequence reads were collapsed and filtered to measure the absolute abundance of every unique TCRbeta CDR3 rearrangement. For each sample, productive Simpson clonality was calculated as the square root of Simpson's diversity index across productive rearrangements. TCRdb took over this immuneACCESS table, retaining in-frame rearrangements with V and J assigned. Such tables are incomplete; in checked studies, under half of the missing clones stem from an unresolved V gene, and the remainder is unexplained. V and J calls plus clone size are reproduced from that table; the DNA served to infer D and trimming. The sample table lists under 60,000 clones, 78% of them with a count of one. The ten largest clones take up 25% of the sample.

Collaborating institutions collected whole blood in K2EDTA tubes following their own protocols. For TCRbeta analysis, collaborator samples were shipped as frozen whole blood, as isolated PBMCs, or as DNA extracted from either sample type. The sequence is built from TRBV12-5 and TRBJ1-5; TRBD1 fits 7 bases in the junction. The specimen sequenced was peripheral blood. This TCR derives from a human donor in a cohort sampled during active COVID-19. The base sequence is TGTGCTAGTGGTGTGGACAGGCAGCCCCAGCATTTT. This sequence encodes CASGVDRQPQHF.